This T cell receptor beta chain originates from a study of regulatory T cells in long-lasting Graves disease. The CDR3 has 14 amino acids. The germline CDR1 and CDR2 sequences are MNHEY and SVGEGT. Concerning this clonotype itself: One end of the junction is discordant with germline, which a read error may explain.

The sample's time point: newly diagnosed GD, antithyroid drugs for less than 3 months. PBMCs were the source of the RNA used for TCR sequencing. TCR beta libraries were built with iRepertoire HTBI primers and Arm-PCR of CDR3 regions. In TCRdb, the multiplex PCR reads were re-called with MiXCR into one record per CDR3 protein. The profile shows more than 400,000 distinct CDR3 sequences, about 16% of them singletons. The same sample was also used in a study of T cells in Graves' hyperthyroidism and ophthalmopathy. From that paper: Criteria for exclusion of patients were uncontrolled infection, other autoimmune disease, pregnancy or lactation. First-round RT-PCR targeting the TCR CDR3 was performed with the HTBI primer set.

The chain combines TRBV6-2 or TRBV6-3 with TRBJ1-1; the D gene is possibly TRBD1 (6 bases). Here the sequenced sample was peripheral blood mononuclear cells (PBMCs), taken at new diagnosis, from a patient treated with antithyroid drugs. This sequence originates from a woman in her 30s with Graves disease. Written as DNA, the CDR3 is TGTGCCGGCAGTGGGAACAGGGCGGTCACTGAAGCTTTCTTT. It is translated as CAGSGNRAVTEAFF.